This T cell receptor beta chain was retrieved from a study of cytomegalovirus exposure and HLA in healthy donors. Study-wide points: Reported results showed that the classifier diagnosed cytomegalovirus status with high specificity and sensitivity.

60 Vbeta and 13 Jbeta primers were used in PCR. In the study's own analysis: Later, an analysis found approximately 80 million unique TCR beta chains, and 10 million to 11 million of these were shared. Repertoires were generated with immunoSEQ multiplex PCR, while TCRdb's copy carries only in-frame clones and drops some. V and J calls and clone size are given by that table; D and trimming were obtained from the DNA. Recorded here are 150,000 to 200,000 clones; the top ten clones represent roughly 1.9%. As for the donors, each was a healthy bone marrow donor. The CDR3 totals 15 residues. V shed 4 bases and J 5 bases; nucleotides not matched to a gene: 7. CDR1 and CDR2 (germline): MNHNS, SASEGT. Notes on this clone: What it recognizes is unknown.

The sequenced material came from PBMCs. The chain employs TRBV6-1 and TRBJ1-2, with 10 nucleotides matching TRBD1. This receptor was obtained from a man younger than 40 in good health and CMV-seronegative. The CDR3, as DNA: TGTGCCAGCAGTGCATGGACAGGGGGAGCGTATGGCTACACCTTC. Its protein is CASSAWTGGAYGYTF.